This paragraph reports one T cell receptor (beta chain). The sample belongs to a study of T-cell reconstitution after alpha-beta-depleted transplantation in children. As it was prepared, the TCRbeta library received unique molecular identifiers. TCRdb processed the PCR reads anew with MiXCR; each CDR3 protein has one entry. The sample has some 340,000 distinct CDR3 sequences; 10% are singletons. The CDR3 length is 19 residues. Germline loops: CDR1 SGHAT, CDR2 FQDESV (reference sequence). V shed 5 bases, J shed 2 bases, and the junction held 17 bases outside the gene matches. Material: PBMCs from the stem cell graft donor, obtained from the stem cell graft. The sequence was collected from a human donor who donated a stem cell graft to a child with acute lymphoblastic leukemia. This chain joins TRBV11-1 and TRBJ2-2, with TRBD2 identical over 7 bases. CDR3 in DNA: TGTGCCAGCAGCCCGCGGACTAGAGGCCGGTTTGGAAACACCGGGGAGCTGTTTTTT. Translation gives CASSPRTRGRFGNTGELFF.